The present T cell receptor beta chain was sequenced within a study of neoadjuvant anti-PD-1 for oral cavity cancer. As to time point: after neoadjuvant nivolumab, at surgical resection. Profiling relied on immunoSEQ multiplex PCR, and the TCRdb table lists in-frame clones only, not all of them. The top ten clones hold 3% to 3.5% of a sample with fewer than 90,000 clones, around 84% of them seen once. The specimen comprised PBMCs, sampled after nivolumab (anti-PD-1) treatment. This clonotype was obtained from a person between 35 and 79 years old with oral cavity squamous cell carcinoma.

Here the CDR3 reads CSVSGTRDNEQFF. CDR3 in DNA: TGCAGCGTTTCCGGGACTAGAGACAATGAGCAGTTCTTC. The chain couples TRBV29-1 to TRBJ2-1; TRBD2 agrees at 8 bases. CDR1 is SQVTM and CDR2 is ANQGSEA in the germline V gene. Trimming removed 5 bases from V and 5 bases from J; junction bases left unmatched: 5. The CDR3 runs 13 residues.